Described below is a single T cell receptor (beta chain) sequence and its context. In germline, CDR1 is KGHDR, CDR2 SFDVKD. The J segment lost 9 bases and the V segment lost 2 bases, leaving 7 bases of the junction unmatched. The CDR3 has 15 residues. The data derive from a study of regulatory T cells in long-lasting Graves disease. The authors built TCR beta libraries using iRepertoire HTBI primers and Arm-PCR of CDR3 regions. From the multiplex PCR reads, TCRdb called clonotypes with MiXCR, one entry per CDR3 protein. This sample has around 480,000 distinct CDR3 sequences, with 15% to 20% found just once. Regarding time point: newly diagnosed GD, antithyroid drugs for less than 3 months. Preparation of the TCR library used RNA extracted from PBMCs. The same sample was also used in a study of T cells in Graves' hyperthyroidism and ophthalmopathy.

The rearrangement joins TRBV24-1 to TRBJ2-1; TRBD1 matches at 9 bases. This specimen consisted of peripheral blood mononuclear cells (PBMCs), obtained at new diagnosis, from a patient treated with antithyroid drugs. The TCR sequence derives from a man in his forties or fifties with Graves disease. The chain's CDR3 is CATSDSGTGSFEQFF. The CDR3 nucleotides read TGTGCCACCAGTGATTCCGGGACAGGGAGTTTTGAGCAGTTCTTC.